This passage covers 29 T cell receptor beta chains from one sample sequenced in a study of shared clonotypes between healthy human individuals. The assay was immunoSEQ multiplex PCR, and TCRdb's table has in-frame clones only and misses some. The sample lists roughly 2,300,000 clones, roughly 90% occurring once. Sequenced input: naive CD4+ T cells from PBMCs. Subset defined: CD45RA+ positively selected. The receptors originated from a man between 18 and 35 years old in good health. Some clones in this sample may be carry-over from other donors' samples.

The rearrangement links TRBV10-3 to TRBJ1-1; D uncertain. Germline V gene data show CDR1 as ENHRY and CDR2 as SYGVKD. V dropped 6 bases and J dropped 0 bases, with 8 bases sitting between them. The CDR3 sequence is 13 residues long. CDR3 residues: CAIRQSMNTEAFF. In DNA, the CDR3 is TGTGCCATCAGACAGAGTATGAACACTGAAGCTTTCTTT.

This clone was picked up a small number of times. Other nucleotide sequences in the sample specify the same CDR3. This rearrangement joins TRBV18 to TRBJ2-7; D is ambiguous. The length of the CDR3 is 13 residues. V lost 1 base and J 0 bases, leaving 4 bases between the germline ends. The germline V gene encodes CDR1 KGHSH and CDR2 LQKENI. CDR3 amino acids: CASSPQSSYEQYF. The CDR3 DNA reads as TGTGCCAGCTCACCACAGAGCTCCTACGAGCAGTACTTC.

The V and J genes are TRBV7-9 and TRBJ2-5; 7 bases line up with TRBD1. The germline V gene encodes CDR1 SEHNR and CDR2 FQNEAQ (reference sequence). The CDR3 has 14 amino acids. V shed 3 bases and J 1 base; nucleotides not matched to a gene: 2. The CDR3 is CASSFHRGQETQYF. In DNA form, the CDR3 reads TGTGCCAGCAGCTTTCACAGGGGCCAAGAGACCCAGTACTTC. The full variable domain, in which reference TRBV7-9 and TRBJ2-5 provide the parts outside the CDR3, is DTGVSQNPRHKITKRGQNVTFRCDPISEHNRLYWYRQTLGQGPEFLTYFQNEAQLEKSRLLSDRFSAERPKGSFSTLEIQRTEQGDSAMYLCASSFHRGQETQYFGPGTRLLVL.

The J gene is TRBJ2-2, the V gene TRBV2; D perhaps matches TRBD1 (6 bases). This CDR3 region has 14 residues. The V gene's germline CDR1 is SNHLY and CDR2 FYNNEI. Trimming removed 6 bases from V and 7 bases from J, with 15 bases in between. The chain's CDR3 is CASRQGVSNGELFF. The CDR3 DNA follows: TGTGCCAGCAGACAGGGTGTTTCGAACGGGGAGCTGTTTTTT.

The chain is built from TRBV5-1 and TRBJ2-1; 10 nucleotides agree with TRBD2. V lost 0 bases and J lost 0; bases outside the gene matches: 12. Germline V lookup: CDR1 SGHRS, CDR2 YFSETQ. The CDR3 spans 20 residues. The CDR3 sequence is CASSLVGPKAGGDSYNEQFF. In nucleotides, the CDR3 is TGCGCCAGCAGCTTGGTTGGACCCAAAGCGGGAGGGGACTCCTACAATGAGCAGTTCTTC.

The chain couples TRBV27 to TRBJ2-7; D unclear. Trimming pared 7 bases from V and 2 bases from J, leaving 21 bases between. CDR1 MNHEY and CDR2 SMNVEV come from the germline V gene (reference sequence). The CDR3 loop spans 16 amino acids. In nucleotides, the CDR3 is TGTGCCAGCACCCCGATGGCGGAGATCCCCACCTACGAGCAGTACTTC. It yields the protein CASTPMAEIPTYEQYF.

The table lists this clone with a count of one. The chain carries TRBV7-3 and TRBJ2-1; 11 bases match TRBD2. Trimming took 5 bases from V and 10 from J; bases not matched to a gene: 10. CDR3 length: 15 residues. The germline V gene has CDR1 SGHTA and CDR2 FQGTGA. In nucleotides, the CDR3 is TGTGCCAGCAGCGCCGGACTAGCGGGTGTAGGCGAGCAGTTCTTC. This translates into CASSAGLAGVGEQFF.

This chain links TRBV6-5 with TRBJ1-2; D unclear. The germline V and J ends were trimmed by 5 bases and 8 bases, with 15 bases remaining between them. The CDR3 covers 13 residues. Germline V lookup: CDR1 MNHEY, CDR2 SVGAGI. The CDR3 DNA follows: TGTGCCAGCAGTCACCCGGGTCTATGGGGCTACACCTTC. This translates into CASSHPGLWGYTF.

The chain combines TRBV7-2 with TRBJ1-4; D is perhaps TRBD1 (6 bases). The CDR3 has 15 residues. Germline CDR1 reads SGHTA; CDR2 reads FQGNSA. V lost 5 bases and J lost 8, with 18 bases in between. The chain's CDR3 is CASSAPRGLWEKLFF. The CDR3 coding sequence is TGTGCCAGCAGCGCCCCCCGGGGGCTGTGGGAAAAACTGTTTTTT.

The chain uses TRBV7-2 and TRBJ2-7; 7 bases are a match to TRBD1. From germline, CDR1 is SGHTA and CDR2 FQGNSA. The V segment lost 5 bases and the J segment 5 bases; nucleotides outside the gene matches: 12. The CDR3 is made up of 15 amino acids. CDR3 region: CASSLRQGDRNEQYF. DNA for the CDR3: TGTGCCAGCAGCCTGAGACAGGGAGATCGCAACGAGCAGTACTTC.

This clone has only one observation. CDR3 sequence (DNA): TGTGCCAGCAGGGAACAGGGATTGAACTATGGCTACACCTTC. This translates into CASREQGLNYGYTF. The V call is TRBV28, the J call TRBJ1-2, with D perhaps matching TRBD1 (6 bases). The germline gives CDR1 MDHEN, CDR2 SYDVKM. V shed 6 bases and J shed 2 bases, with 13 bases lying between them. This CDR3 is built from 14 residues.

This chain connects TRBV13 to TRBJ1-2; weak D call: TRBD1 (6 bases). Germline V gene sequence: CDR1 PRHDT, CDR2 FYEKMQ (reference sequence). The CDR3 sequence is 17 residues long. Trimming stripped 5 bases from V and 6 bases from J, with 25 bases between. The CDR3 protein is CASSPKTWDTPSHGYTF. The CDR3 DNA is TGTGCCAGCAGCCCGAAGACGTGGGACACCCCAAGTCATGGCTACACCTTC.

Worth noting for this clone: Other DNA variants within this sample encode the same CDR3. The CDR3 region is CASSLTGVGETQYF. DNA for the CDR3: TGCGCCAGCAGCTTGACAGGGGTGGGTGAGACCCAGTACTTC. The V and J genes are TRBV5-1 and TRBJ2-5, with 7 bases matching TRBD1. Germline values: CDR1 SGHRS, CDR2 YFSETQ. Losses at the gene ends were 1 base for V and 5 bases for J; bases not matched to a gene: 5. This CDR3 spans 14 amino acids. The entire variable domain, with the rest obtained from reference TRBV5-1 and TRBJ2-5, is as follows: KAGVTQTPRYLIKTRGQQVTLSCSPISGHRSVSWYQQTPGQGLQFLFEYFSETQRNKGNFPGRFSGRQFSNSRSEMNVSTLELGDSALYLCASSLTGVGETQYFGPGTRLLVL.

CDR3 loop: CASSSQKTSDEQYF. Here the CDR3 DNA reads TGTGCCAGCAGCTCCCAGAAGACTAGCGACGAGCAGTACTTC. The V call is TRBV5-4, the J call TRBJ2-7; the match to TRBD2 covers 8 bases. The V gene's germline CDR1 is SGHNT and CDR2 YYREEE (reference sequence). The length of the CDR3 is 14 residues. After removal of 3 bases from V and 5 bases from J, the junction contained 7 bases not matched to a gene. The entire variable domain, with the rest obtained from reference TRBV5-4 and TRBJ2-7, is as follows: ETGVTQSPTHLIKTRGQQVTLRCSSQSGHNTVSWYQQALGQGPQFIFQYYREEENGRGNFPPRFSGLQFPNYSSELNVNALELDDSALYLCASSSQKTSDEQYFGPGTRLTVT.

The chain uses TRBV5-6 and TRBJ2-3; 7 bases agree with TRBD2. V gave up 4 bases and J gave up 4 bases; unmatched junction bases: 18. The germline V gene has CDR1 SGHDT and CDR2 YYEEEE. This CDR3 is 18 amino acids long. CDR3 DNA sequence: TGTGCCAGCAGCCCACTTGGCCCCGCTAGCGGAAGGCCAGATACGCAGTATTTT. Residues: CASSPLGPASGRPDTQYF.

CDR3 sequence: CASSLWGGEHRGTEAFF. The CDR3 region has the DNA TGTGCCAGCAGCTTATGGGGCGGGGAACATAGGGGCACTGAAGCTTTCTTT. The V call is TRBV11-2, the J call TRBJ1-1, with D possibly matching TRBD1 (5 bases). The germline V gene has CDR1 SGHAT and CDR2 FQNNGV. The V gene lost 2 bases and the J gene lost 4 bases, with 20 bases spanning the gap. The CDR3 runs 17 residues. Together with reference TRBV11-2 and TRBJ1-1, the CDR3 gives the full variable domain: EAGVAQSPRYKIIEKRQSVAFWCNPISGHATLYWYQQILGQGPKLLIQFQNNGVVDDSQLPKDRFSAERLKGVDSTLKIQPAKLEDSAVYLCASSLWGGEHRGTEAFFGQGTRLTVV.

The rearrangement joins TRBV11-2 to TRBJ2-7, with 8 bases aligning to TRBD2. The CDR3 is 16 residues long. Germline values: CDR1 SGHAT, CDR2 FQNNGV. The ends lost 5 bases at V and 7 bases at J; junction bases unmatched: 16. CDR3 in DNA: TGTGCCAGCAGCCTCGGATGGGGACTAGTGGCCCTGGAGCAGTACTTC. Its protein is CASSLGWGLVALEQYF.

The J gene is TRBJ2-1, the V gene TRBV5-1; D gene unclear. Germline V lookup: CDR1 SGHRS, CDR2 YFSETQ. CDR3 size: 15 residues. V lost 0 bases and J 2 bases, leaving 9 bases between the germline ends. CDR3 region: CASSLVGATYNEQFF. The CDR3 region has the DNA TGCGCCAGCAGCTTGGTTGGCGCCACCTACAATGAGCAGTTCTTC.

J is TRBJ2-3 and V is TRBV27, with a weak D call TRBD2 (6 bases). Germline values: CDR1 MNHEY, CDR2 SMNVEV (reference sequence). CDR3 size: 16 residues. Trimming stripped 1 base from V and 0 bases from J, with 11 bases between. The CDR3, as DNA: TGTGCCAGCAGTTTATTGGGGACTCCTAGCACAGATACGCAGTATTTT. As protein: CASSLLGTPSTDTQYF.

The chain employs TRBV5-8 and TRBJ2-7; D not resolved. The CDR3 totals 13 residues. The germline V gene encodes CDR1 SGHTS and CDR2 YDEGEE. V lost 0 bases and J lost 3, with 7 bases in between. The chain's CDR3 is CASSLGHNYEQYF. The CDR3 DNA is TGTGCCAGCAGCTTGGGACACAACTACGAGCAGTACTTC.

This clone was recorded a few times. The same CDR3 can be traced to other DNA sequences in this sample. The chain uses TRBV2 and TRBJ1-5; D perhaps matches TRBD1 (5 bases). Per germline, CDR1 SNHLY and CDR2 FYNNEI. V was clipped by 6 bases and J by 1 base, with 13 bases between them. The CDR3 length is 15 residues. CDR3: CASRGTGGSNQPQHF. CDR3 in DNA: TGTGCCAGCAGGGGGACGGGGGGAAGCAATCAGCCCCAGCATTTT. The variable domain in full, completed from reference TRBV2 and TRBJ1-5, reads EPEVTQTPSHQVTQMGQEVILRCVPISNHLYFYWYRQILGQKVEFLVSFYNNEISEKSEIFDDQFSVERPDGSNFTLKIRSTKLEDSAMYFCASRGTGGSNQPQHFGDGTRLSIL.

V is TRBV2 and J is TRBJ1-2; TRBD1 is a possible D gene (5 bases). V lost 5 bases, J lost 8 bases, and 15 bases lay in between. The CDR3 runs 13 residues. Germline V gene sequence: CDR1 SNHLY, CDR2 FYNNEI. The CDR3, as DNA: TGTGCCAGCAGTCTCAGGGCAGGGCAGGGCTACACCTTC. Protein sequence: CASSLRAGQGYTF.

The V and J genes are TRBV28 and TRBJ1-3; the match to TRBD1 covers 9 bases. V was clipped by 4 bases and J by 4 bases; unmatched bases: 8. This CDR3 contains 16 residues. The germline V gene has CDR1 MDHEN and CDR2 SYDVKM. The CDR3 reads CASSYRTGTGGNTIYF. DNA of the CDR3: TGTGCCAGCAGTTACCGCACCGGGACAGGGGGAAACACCATATATTTT.

Only one count was recorded for this clone. The V and J genes are TRBV6-1 and TRBJ2-2; D possibly corresponds to TRBD1 (6 bases). Trimming shortened V by 6 bases and J by 6 bases, and 14 bases separated the two germline ends. The length of the CDR3 is 14 residues. Per germline, CDR1 MNHNS and CDR2 SASEGT. This CDR3 is CASRATGLAGELFF. The CDR3 bases are TGTGCCAGCAGAGCCACAGGGTTAGCCGGGGAGCTGTTTTTT.

This clone was seen just once. Within the sample, other DNA sequences also encode this same CDR3. The CDR3 loop is CAISVDRTYGYTF. Written as DNA, the CDR3 is TGTGCCATCAGTGTGGACAGGACCTATGGCTACACCTTC. The chain is built from TRBV10-3 and TRBJ1-2, with TRBD1 matching over 7 bases. In germline, CDR1 is ENHRY, CDR2 SYGVKD. J gave up 4 bases and V 4 bases, and 3 bases lay outside the gene matches. CDR3 length: 13 amino acids.

The rearrangement links TRBV2 to TRBJ2-5; D possibly corresponds to TRBD2 (5 bases). V shed 5 bases and J shed 0 bases, with 10 bases lying between them. Per the germline V gene, CDR1 is SNHLY and CDR2 is FYNNEI. This CDR3 spans 14 amino acids. The CDR3, as DNA: TGTGCCAGCAGTTACTCGGGGTACCAAGAGACCCAGTACTTC. It specifies CASSYSGYQETQYF.

The rearrangement joins TRBV11-2 to TRBJ2-1; D perhaps matches TRBD2 (6 bases). Germline lookup yields CDR1 SGHAT and CDR2 FQNNGV. V was clipped by 5 bases and J by 4 bases, with 15 bases between them. There are 15 residues in the CDR3. The CDR3 reads CASSKLASPYNEQFF. The CDR3 DNA sequence: TGTGCCAGCAGCAAACTAGCATCTCCTTACAATGAGCAGTTCTTC.

The chain carries TRBV2 and TRBJ2-4; D may be TRBD1 (5 bases). The CDR3 is 10 amino acids. Germline CDR1 reads SNHLY; CDR2 reads FYNNEI. V was shortened by 7 bases and J by 11 bases, with 9 bases between the two germline ends. The CDR3, as DNA: TGTGCCAGCAATGGGGCCCTTCAGTACTTC. Translation: CASNGALQYF.

V and J are TRBV27 and TRBJ2-5, with 8 positions matching TRBD1. J was trimmed by 4 bases and V by 5 bases; bases with no gene match: 9. Germline V gene sequence: CDR1 MNHEY, CDR2 SMNVEV (reference sequence). The CDR3 has 15 amino acids. The CDR3 sequence is CASSLSGQGRETQYF. Written as DNA, the CDR3 is TGTGCCAGCAGTCTCTCCGGACAGGGACGAGAGACCCAGTACTTC.